This T cell receptor beta chain was found in a study of blood T cells in healthy people across ages. Study findings and constraints: One million T cells yielded diversity estimates that were considered underestimates.

The J segment lost 4 bases and the V segment lost 5 bases, leaving 13 bases of the junction unmatched. Germline V gives CDR1 SGHTA, CDR2 FQGNSA. The length of the CDR3 is 16 residues. Then a second PCR, running roughly 7 to 11 cycles, was carried out with a sample-barcoded 5' primer and a J-beta primer mix. No fewer than 2.5 million CDR3-containing paired-end reads came from each sample. MiXCR, applied by TCRdb to the 5' RACE reads, yields one record per CDR3 protein. The sample lists 600,000 or so distinct CDR3 sequences; under 30% were seen once. In its sample, this clonotype was seen a few times. The antigen remains unidentified.

Sequencing was done on a sample of blood. The sequence came from a woman older than 75 in good health. The chain carries TRBV7-2 and TRBJ2-7; 8 nucleotides agree with TRBD2. The CDR3 DNA reads TGTGCCAGCAGCCAGCCGAGGCGGGGGGAACTATACGAGCAGTACTTC. This gives the protein CASSQPRRGELYEQYF.